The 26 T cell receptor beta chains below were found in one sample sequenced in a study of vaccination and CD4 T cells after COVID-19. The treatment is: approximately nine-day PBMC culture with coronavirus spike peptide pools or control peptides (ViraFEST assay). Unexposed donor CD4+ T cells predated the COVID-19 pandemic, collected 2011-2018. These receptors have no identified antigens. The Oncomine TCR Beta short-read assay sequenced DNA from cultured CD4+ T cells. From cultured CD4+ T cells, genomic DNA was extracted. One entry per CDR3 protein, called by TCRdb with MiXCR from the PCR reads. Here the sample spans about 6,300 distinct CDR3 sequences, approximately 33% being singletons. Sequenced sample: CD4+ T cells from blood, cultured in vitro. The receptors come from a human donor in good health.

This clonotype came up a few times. The CDR3 DNA sequence: TGTGCCAGCAGCTTAACAGGGGCCTCTTGGAGCTCCTATAATTCACCCCTCCACTTT. Its translation is CASSLTGASWSSYNSPLHF. The gene calls are TRBV7-2 and TRBJ1-6; 7 nucleotides align to TRBD1. This CDR3 is 19 amino acids long. Germline V lookup: CDR1 SGHTA, CDR2 FQGNSA. V lost 2 bases to trimming and J lost 0 bases; unmatched junction nucleotides: 10.

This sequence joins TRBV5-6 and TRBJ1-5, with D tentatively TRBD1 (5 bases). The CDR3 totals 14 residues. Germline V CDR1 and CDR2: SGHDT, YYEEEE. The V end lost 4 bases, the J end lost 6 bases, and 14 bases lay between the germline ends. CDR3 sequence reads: CASSTTFGGQPQHF. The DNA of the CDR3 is TGTGCCAGCAGCACCACCTTCGGGGGTCAGCCCCAGCATTTT.

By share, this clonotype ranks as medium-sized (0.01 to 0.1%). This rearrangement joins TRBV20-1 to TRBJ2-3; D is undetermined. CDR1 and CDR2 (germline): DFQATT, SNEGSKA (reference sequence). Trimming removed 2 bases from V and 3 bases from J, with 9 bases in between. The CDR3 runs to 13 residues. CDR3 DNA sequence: TGCAGTGCTAGACCGGGTGGGACAGATACGCAGTATTTT. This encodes CSARPGGTDTQYF.

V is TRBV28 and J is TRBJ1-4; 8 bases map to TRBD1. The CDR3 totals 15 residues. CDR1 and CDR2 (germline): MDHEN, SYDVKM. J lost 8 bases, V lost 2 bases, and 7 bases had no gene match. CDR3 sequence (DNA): TGTGCCAGCAGTTTACCCGGGACAGGTAACGAAAAACTGTTTTTT. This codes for CASSLPGTGNEKLFF.

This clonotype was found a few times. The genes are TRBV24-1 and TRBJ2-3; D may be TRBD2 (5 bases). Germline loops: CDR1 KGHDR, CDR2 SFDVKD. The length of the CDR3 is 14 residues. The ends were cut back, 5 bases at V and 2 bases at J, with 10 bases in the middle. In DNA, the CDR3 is TGTGCCACCAGTGTCTTGGACTCCACAGATACGCAGTATTTT. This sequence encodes CATSVLDSTDTQYF.

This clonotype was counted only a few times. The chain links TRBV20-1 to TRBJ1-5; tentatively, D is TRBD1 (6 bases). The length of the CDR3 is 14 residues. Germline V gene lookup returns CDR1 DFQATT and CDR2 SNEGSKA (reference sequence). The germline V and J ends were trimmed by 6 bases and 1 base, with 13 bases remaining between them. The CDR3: CSATKGGSNQPQHF. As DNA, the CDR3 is TGCAGTGCCACAAAGGGGGGGAGCAATCAGCCCCAGCATTTT.

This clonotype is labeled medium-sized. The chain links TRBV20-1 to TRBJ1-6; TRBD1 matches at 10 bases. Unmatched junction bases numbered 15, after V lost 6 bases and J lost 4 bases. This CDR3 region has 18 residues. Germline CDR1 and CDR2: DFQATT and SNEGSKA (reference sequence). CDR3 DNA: TGCAGTGCGCGTTATTCACCGGGACAGGGGAGGTATAATTCACCCCTCCACTTT. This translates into CSARYSPGQGRYNSPLHF.

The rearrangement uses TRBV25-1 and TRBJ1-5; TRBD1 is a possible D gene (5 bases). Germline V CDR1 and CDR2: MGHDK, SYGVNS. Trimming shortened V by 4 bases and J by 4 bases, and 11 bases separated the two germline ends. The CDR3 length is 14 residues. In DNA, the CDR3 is TGTGCCAGCAGTGCCGGGACGGCTAATCAGCCCCAGCATTTT. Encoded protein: CASSAGTANQPQHF.

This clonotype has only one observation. CDR3 DNA sequence: TGTGCCAGCAGCTGGGACAAAATCTACGAGCAGTACTTC. Translating it yields CASSWDKIYEQYF. The chain combines TRBV5-4 with TRBJ2-7; D possibly corresponds to TRBD1 (6 bases). Germline V gives CDR1 SGHNT, CDR2 YYREEE (reference sequence). Trimming removed 3 bases from V and 3 bases from J, with 10 bases in between. The CDR3 length is 13 residues.

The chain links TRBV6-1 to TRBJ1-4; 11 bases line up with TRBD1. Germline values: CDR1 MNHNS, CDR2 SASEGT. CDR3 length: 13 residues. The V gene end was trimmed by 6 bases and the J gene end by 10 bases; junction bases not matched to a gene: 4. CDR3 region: CASRPGTGGKLFF. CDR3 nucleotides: TGTGCCAGCAGGCCCGGGACAGGGGGAAAACTGTTTTTT.

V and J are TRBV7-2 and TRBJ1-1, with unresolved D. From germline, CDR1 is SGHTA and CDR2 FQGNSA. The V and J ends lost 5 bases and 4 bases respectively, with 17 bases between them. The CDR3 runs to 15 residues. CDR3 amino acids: CASSPVAGSGTEAFF. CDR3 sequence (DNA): TGTGCCAGCAGCCCCGTGGCCGGATCGGGCACTGAAGCTTTCTTT. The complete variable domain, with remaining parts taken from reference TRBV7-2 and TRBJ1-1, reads GAGVSQSPSNKVTEKGKDVELRCDPISGHTALYWYRQSLGQGLEFLIYFQGNSAPDKSGLPSDRFSAERTGGSVSTLTIQRTQQEDSAVYLCASSPVAGSGTEAFFGQGTRLTVV.

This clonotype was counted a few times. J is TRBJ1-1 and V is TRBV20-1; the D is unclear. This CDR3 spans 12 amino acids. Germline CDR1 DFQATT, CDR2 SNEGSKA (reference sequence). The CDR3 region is CSGVGRTTEAFF. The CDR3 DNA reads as TGCAGCGGGGTTGGACGGACCACTGAAGCTTTCTTT.

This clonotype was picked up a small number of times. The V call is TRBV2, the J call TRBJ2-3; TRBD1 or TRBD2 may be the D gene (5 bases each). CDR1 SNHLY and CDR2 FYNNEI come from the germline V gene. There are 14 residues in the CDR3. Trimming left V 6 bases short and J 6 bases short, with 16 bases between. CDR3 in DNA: TGTGCCAGCAGGGGGACGTTAGGGACCGATACGCAGTATTTT. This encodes CASRGTLGTDTQYF.

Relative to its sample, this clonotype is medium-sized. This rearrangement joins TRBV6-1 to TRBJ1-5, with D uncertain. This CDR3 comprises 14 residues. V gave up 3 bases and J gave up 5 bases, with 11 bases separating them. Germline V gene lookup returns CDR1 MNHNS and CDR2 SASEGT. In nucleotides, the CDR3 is TGTGCCAGCAGTGAGGCTAAAACCGATCAGCCCCAGCATTTT. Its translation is CASSEAKTDQPQHF.

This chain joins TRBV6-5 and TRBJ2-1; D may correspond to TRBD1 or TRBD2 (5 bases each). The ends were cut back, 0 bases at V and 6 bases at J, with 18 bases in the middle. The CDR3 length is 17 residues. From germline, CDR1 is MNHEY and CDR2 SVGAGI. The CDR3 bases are TGTGCCAGCAGTTACTCGGGACGCCAAGGTAAACGCAATGAGCAGTTCTTC. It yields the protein CASSYSGRQGKRNEQFF.

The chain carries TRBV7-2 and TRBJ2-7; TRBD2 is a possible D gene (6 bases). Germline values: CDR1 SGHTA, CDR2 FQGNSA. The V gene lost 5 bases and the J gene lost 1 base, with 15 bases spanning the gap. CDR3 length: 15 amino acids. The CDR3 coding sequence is TGTGCCAGCAGCGGGGGAGGAAGCATGTCCTACGAGCAGTACTTC. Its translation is CASSGGGSMSYEQYF.

The CDR3 coding sequence is TGTGCCAGCAGCCACGATAGGGGACGGGACTATGGCTACACCTTC. Its protein product is CASSHDRGRDYGYTF. The rearrangement links TRBV5-5 to TRBJ1-2; the D gene is possibly TRBD1 (5 bases). Per the germline V gene, CDR1 is SGHKS and CDR2 is YYEKEE (reference sequence). V shed 4 bases and J shed 3 bases, with 16 bases lying between them. The CDR3 is 15 amino acids.

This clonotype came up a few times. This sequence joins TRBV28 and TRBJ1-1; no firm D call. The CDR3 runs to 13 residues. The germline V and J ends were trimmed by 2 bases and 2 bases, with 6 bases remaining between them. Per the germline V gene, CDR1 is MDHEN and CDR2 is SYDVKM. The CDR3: CASSLLVNTEAFF. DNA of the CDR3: TGTGCCAGCAGTTTACTGGTCAACACTGAAGCTTTCTTT. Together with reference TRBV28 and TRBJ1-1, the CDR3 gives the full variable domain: DVKVTQSSRYLVKRTGEKVFLECVQDMDHENMFWYRQDPGLGLRLIYFSYDVKMKEKGDIPEGYSVSREKKERFSLILESASTNQTSMYLCASSLLVNTEAFFGQGTRLTVV.

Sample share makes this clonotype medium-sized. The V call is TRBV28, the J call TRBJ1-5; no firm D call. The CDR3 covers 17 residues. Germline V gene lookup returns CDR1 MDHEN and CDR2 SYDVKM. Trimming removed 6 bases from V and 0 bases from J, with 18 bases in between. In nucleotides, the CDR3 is TGTGCCAGCAGCCGCAGGAAGGGCCCTTATAGCAATCAGCCCCAGCATTTT. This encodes CASSRRKGPYSNQPQHF.

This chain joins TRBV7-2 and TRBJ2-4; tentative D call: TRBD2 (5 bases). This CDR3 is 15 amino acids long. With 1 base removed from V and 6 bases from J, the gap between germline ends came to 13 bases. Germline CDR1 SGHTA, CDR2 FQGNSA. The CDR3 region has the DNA TGTGCCAGCAGCTTAGGGACGCCGGGGATAAACATTCAGTACTTC. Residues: CASSLGTPGINIQYF.

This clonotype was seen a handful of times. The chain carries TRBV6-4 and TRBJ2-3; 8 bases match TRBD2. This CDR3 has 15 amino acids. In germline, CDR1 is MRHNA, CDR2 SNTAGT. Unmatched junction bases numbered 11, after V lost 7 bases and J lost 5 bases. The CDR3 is CASTFKAGDKDTQYF. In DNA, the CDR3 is TGTGCCAGCACCTTCAAAGCGGGAGACAAAGATACGCAGTATTTT.

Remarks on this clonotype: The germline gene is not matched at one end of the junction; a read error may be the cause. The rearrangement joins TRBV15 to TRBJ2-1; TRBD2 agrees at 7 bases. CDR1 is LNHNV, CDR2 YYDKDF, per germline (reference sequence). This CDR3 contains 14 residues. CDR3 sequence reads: CVTSRWGGNNEQFF. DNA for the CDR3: TGTGTCACCAGCAGATGGGGGGGGAACAATGAGCAGTTCTTC.

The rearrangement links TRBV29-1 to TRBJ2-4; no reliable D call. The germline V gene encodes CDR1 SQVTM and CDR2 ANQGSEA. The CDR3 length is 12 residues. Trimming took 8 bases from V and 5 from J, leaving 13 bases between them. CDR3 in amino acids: CSFSDRENIQYF. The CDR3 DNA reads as TGCAGCTTCTCCGACCGGGAAAACATTCAGTACTTC. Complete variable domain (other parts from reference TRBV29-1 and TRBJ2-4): SAVISQKPSRDICQRGTSLTIQCQVDSQVTMMFWYRQQPGQSLTLIATANQGSEATYESGFVIDKFPISRPNLTFSTLTVSNMSPEDSSIYLCSFSDRENIQYFGAGTRLSVL.

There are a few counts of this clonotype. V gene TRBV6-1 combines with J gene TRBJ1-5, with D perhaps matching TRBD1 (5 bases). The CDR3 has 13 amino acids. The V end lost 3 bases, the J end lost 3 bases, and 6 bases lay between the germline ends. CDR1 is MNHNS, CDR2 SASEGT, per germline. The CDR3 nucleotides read TGTGCCAGCAGTGACAGGGCCAATCAGCCCCAGCATTTT. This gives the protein CASSDRANQPQHF.

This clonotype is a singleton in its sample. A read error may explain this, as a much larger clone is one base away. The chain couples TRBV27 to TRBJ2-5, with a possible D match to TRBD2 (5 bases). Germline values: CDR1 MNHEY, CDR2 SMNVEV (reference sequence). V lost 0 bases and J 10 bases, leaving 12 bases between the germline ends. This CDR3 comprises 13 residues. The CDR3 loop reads CASSLSRALSQYF. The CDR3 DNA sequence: TGTGCCAGCAGTTTATCGAGGGCCCTGAGCCAGTACTTC.

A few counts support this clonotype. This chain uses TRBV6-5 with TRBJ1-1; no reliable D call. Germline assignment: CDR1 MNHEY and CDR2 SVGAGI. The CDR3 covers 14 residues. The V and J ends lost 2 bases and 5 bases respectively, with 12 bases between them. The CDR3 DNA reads TGTGCCAGCAGTTACCGGGTTGGCTTGACTGAAGCTTTCTTT. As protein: CASSYRVGLTEAFF.